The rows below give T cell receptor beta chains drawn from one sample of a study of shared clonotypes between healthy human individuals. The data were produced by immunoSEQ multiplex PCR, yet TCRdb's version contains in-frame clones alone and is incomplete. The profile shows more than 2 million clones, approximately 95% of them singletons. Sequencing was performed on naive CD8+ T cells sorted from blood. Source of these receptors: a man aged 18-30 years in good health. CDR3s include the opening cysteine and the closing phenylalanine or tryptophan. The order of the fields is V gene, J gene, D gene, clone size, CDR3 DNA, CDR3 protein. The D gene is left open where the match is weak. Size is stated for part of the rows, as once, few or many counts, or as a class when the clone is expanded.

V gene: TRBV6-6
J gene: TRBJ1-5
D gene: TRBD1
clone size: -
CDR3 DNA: TGTGCCAGCAGCCCAGACAGGGCCCATCAGCCCCAGCATTTT
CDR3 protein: CASSPDRAHQPQHF

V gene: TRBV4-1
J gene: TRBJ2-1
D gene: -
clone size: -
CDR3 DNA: TGCGCCAGCAGCCAACCCGAGGGGGGCAATGAGCAGTTCTTC
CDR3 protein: CASSQPEGGNEQFF

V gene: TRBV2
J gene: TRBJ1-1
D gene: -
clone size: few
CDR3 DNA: TGTGCCAGCAGCCACCTTCGGGACACCTTTGAAGCTTTCTTT
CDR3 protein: CASSHLRDTFEAFF

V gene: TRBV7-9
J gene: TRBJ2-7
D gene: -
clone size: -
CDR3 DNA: TGTGCCAGCAGCTTCACAGCGGACGAGCAGTACTTC
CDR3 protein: CASSFTADEQYF

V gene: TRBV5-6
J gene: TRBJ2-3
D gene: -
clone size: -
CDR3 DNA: TGTGCCAGCAGCACTCTACGGGATACGCAGTATTTT
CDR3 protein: CASSTLRDTQYF

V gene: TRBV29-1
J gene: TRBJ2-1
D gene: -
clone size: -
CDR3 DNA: TGCAGCGTTGAGAGACTAGATGTCGATGAGCAGTTCTTC
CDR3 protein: CSVERLDVDEQFF

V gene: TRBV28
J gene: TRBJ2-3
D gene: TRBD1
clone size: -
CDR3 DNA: TGTGCCAGCAGTTTTGAGGGACAGGAGCTTCAAGATACGCAGTATTTT
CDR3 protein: CASSFEGQELQDTQYF

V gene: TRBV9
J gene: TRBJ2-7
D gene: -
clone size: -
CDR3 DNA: TGTGCCAGCAGCGTATTCGGGGATACCTACGAGCAGTACTTC
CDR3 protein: CASSVFGDTYEQYF

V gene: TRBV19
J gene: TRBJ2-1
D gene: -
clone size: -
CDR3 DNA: TGTGCCAGCTCGGGTCCCAATGAGCAGTTCTTC
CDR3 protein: CASSGPNEQFF

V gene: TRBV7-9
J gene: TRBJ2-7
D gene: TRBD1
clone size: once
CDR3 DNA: TGTGCCAGCAGCTTAGTGGGACAGGGGCACGAGCAGTACTTC
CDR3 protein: CASSLVGQGHEQYF

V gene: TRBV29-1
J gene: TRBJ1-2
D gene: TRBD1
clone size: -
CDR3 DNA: TGCAGCGTCGGGACAGGCTATGGCTACACCTTC
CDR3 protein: CSVGTGYGYTF

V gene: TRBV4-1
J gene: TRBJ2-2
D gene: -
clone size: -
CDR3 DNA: TGCGCCAGCAGCCAACGAGGAAGCACCGGGGAGCTGTTTTTT
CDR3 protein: CASSQRGSTGELFF

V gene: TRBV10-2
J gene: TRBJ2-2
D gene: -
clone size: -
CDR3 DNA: TGCGCCAGCAGGAGAGGGGAGAACACCGGGGAGCTGTTTTTT
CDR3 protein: CASRRGENTGELFF

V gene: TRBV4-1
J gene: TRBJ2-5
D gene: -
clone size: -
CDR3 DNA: TGCGCCAGCAAAGACAGCCCGACTCAACAAGAGACCCAGTACTTC
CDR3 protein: CASKDSPTQQETQYF

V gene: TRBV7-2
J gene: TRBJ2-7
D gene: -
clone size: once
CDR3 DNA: TGTGCCAGCAGCTTAGAATCGAGGGGTAGTGGGGCCTACGAGCAGTACTTC
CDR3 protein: CASSLESRGSGAYEQYF

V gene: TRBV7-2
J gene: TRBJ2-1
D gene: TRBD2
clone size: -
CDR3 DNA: TGTGCCAGCAGCTTAGGGTCCCCGGGAGGGCTCTACAATGAGCAGTTCTTC
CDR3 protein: CASSLGSPGGLYNEQFF

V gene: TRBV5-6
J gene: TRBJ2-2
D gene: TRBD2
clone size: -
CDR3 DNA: TGTGCCAGCAGCTTACTAGCGGGGGCACCAGGGGAGCTGTTTTTT
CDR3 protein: CASSLLAGAPGELFF

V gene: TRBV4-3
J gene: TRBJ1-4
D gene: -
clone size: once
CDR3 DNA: TGCGCCAGCAGCCAAGATTTTACAAGCGGTAATGAAAAACTGTTTTTT
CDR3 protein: CASSQDFTSGNEKLFF

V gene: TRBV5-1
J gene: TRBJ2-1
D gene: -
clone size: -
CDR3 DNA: TGCGCCAGCAGCTTGGACGGCCTGGTCGAGCAGTTCTTC
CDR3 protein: CASSLDGLVEQFF

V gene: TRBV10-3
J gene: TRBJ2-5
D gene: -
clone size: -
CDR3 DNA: TGTGCCATCAGTGAGTCGGATAGTGGGGAGACCCAGTACTTC
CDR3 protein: CAISESDSGETQYF

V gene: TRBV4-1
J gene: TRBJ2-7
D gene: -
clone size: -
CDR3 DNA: TGCGCCAGCAGCCAAGGGACAGTCGACGAGCAGTACTTC
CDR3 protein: CASSQGTVDEQYF

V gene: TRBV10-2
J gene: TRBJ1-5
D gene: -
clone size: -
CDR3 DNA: TGCGCCAGCAGTGAATTTTTTGGAACAGCAGACCAGCCCCAGCATTTT
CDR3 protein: CASSEFFGTADQPQHF

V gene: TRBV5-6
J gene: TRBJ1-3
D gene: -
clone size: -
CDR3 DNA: TGTGCCAGCAGCCAAAACCCGGGCCACCAAAACACCATATATTTT
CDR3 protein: CASSQNPGHQNTIYF

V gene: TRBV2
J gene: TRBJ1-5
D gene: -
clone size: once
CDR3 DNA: TGTGCCAGCTCGGAGTTATTAAATCAGCCCCAGCATTTT
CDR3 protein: CASSELLNQPQHF

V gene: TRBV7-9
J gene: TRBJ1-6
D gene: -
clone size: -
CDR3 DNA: TGTGCCAGCAGCTTGGACAGAAGCTCCTATAATTCACCCCTCCACTTT
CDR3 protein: CASSLDRSSYNSPLHF

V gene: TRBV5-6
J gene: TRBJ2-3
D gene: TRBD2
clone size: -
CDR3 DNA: TGTGCCAGCAGCTTGGAACCTAGCGGGGTCCTGGATACGCAGTATTTT
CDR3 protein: CASSLEPSGVLDTQYF

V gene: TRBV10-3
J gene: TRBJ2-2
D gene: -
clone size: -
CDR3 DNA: TGTGCCATCAGTGATACCGGGGAGCTGTTTTTT
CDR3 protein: CAISDTGELFF

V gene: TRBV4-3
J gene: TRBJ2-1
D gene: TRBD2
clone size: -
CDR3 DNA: TGCGCCAGCAGCCAGTCCGGGACTAGCTTCTACAATGAGCAGTTCTTC
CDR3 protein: CASSQSGTSFYNEQFF

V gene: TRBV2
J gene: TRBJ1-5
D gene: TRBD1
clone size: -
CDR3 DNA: TGTGCCAGCACCCTAGGGACAGGGGGGGACTTTAGCAATCAGCCCCAGCATTTT
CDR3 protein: CASTLGTGGDFSNQPQHF

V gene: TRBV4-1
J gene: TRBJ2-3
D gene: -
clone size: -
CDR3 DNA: TGCGCCAGCAGCCCCGGACCTAGCACAGATACGCAGTATTTT
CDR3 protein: CASSPGPSTDTQYF

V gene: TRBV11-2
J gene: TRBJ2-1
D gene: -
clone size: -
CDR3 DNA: TGTGCCAGCAGCTTAGATGTGAGCTCCTACAATGAGCAGTTCTTC
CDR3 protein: CASSLDVSSYNEQFF

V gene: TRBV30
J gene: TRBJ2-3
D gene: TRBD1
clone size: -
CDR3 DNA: TGTGCCTGGAGTTTGACAGGGGCAGATACGCAGTATTTT
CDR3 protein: CAWSLTGADTQYF

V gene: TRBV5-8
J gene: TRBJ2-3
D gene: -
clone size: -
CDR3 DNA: TGTGCCAGCAGCTTGGATGGGGTTGGGGCAGATACGCAGTATTTT
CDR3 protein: CASSLDGVGADTQYF

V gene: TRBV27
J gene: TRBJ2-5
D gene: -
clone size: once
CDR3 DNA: TGTGCCAGCAGTTTATTGGGCCCGGATCAAGAGACCCAGTACTTC
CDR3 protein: CASSLLGPDQETQYF

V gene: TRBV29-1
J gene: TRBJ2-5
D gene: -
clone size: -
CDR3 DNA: TGCAGCGTTGTGGTGACAGATGAAGAGACCCAGTACTTC
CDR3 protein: CSVVVTDEETQYF

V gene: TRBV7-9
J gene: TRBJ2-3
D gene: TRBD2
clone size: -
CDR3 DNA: TGTGCCAGCAGCTCTGAAGCGGGGTCCTCAGATACGCAGTATTTT
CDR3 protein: CASSSEAGSSDTQYF

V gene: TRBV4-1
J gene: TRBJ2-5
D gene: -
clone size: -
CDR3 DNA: TGCGCCAGCAGCCAAGTGGGGTTCCAAGAGACCCAGTACTTC
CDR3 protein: CASSQVGFQETQYF

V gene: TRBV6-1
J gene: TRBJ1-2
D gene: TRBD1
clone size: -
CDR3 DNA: TGTGCCAGCAGTGAAAGGAGGACAGGGAATGGCTACACCTTC
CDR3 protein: CASSERRTGNGYTF

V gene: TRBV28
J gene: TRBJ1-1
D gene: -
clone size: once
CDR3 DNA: TGTGCCAGCACCGCCGGAAGGGAGCCCTCAGAGAACACTGAAGCTTTCTTT
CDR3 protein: CASTAGREPSENTEAFF

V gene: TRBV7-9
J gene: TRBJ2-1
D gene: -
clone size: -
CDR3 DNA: TGTGCCAGCAGCCCTCCGGAAGCTCGCGGTGAGCAGTTCTTC
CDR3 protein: CASSPPEARGEQFF

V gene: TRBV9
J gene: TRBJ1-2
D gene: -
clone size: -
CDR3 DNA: TGTGCCAGCAGCACAATGACAGGTTGGGGCTACACCTTC
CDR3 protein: CASSTMTGWGYTF